This TCR beta chain is drawn from a study of post-analysis software for immune sequencing data. Findings and limits, study-wide: A handful of TRBV segments appeared more often in patients than in controls, and TRBV5-6, TRBV5-1 and TRBV20-1 were among these. Controls showed significantly higher normalized Chao1 diversity than did multiple sclerosis patients.

With V trimmed by 7 bases and J by 1 base, 5 bases remained unmatched. CDR3 size: 14 residues. Germline assignment: CDR1 SNHLY and CDR2 FYNNEI. The library was made from cDNA and included unique molecular identifiers. Input populations of 1 to 10 million T cells gave rise to some 500,000 cDNA molecules. TCRdb ran MiXCR on the PCR reads and lists one entry per CDR3 protein. The sample holds about 560,000 distinct CDR3 sequences, about 40% seen once. This clonotype was seen a handful of times. Its antigen is unidentified. This clonotype originated in a girl under 18 with multiple sclerosis. Material for sequencing was blood. V usage is TRBV2 and J usage is TRBJ2-3; 7 positions agree with TRBD2. CDR3 region: CASTWEGGTDTQYF. The CDR3, as DNA: TGTGCCAGCACCTGGGAGGGAGGCACAGATACGCAGTATTTT.